This entry concerns a single T cell receptor beta chain. This clonotype was observed a single time. This clone's antigen is unknown. No quality values exist for individual bases; no much larger clone is one base distant. PBMCs were isolated by Ficoll-Paque density gradient centrifugation. These data come from a study of T-cell memory formation after mild COVID-19 (dated by TCRdb to the early 2020s). In terms of the full investigation: Most TCR sequence clusters were specific to one of the two donors. T-cell clones expanding and contracting after mild COVID-19 in a couple of donors were tracked by longitudinal TCRalpha and TCRbeta repertoire sequencing. The cohort was made up of two young adult volunteers, one female and one male, who were previously healthy. Here is what the overall study found, with its caveats: The second-wave clones that peaked on day 37 were not confirmed to be SARS-CoV-2 specific. Some responding clones were detected in pre-infection memory, which suggested that pre-existing cross-reactive memory T cells had joined the SARS-CoV-2 response. Only two mild cases were covered in the study, and larger cohorts including severe cases with pre-infection samples were considered necessary. Balanced CD4/CD8 phenotypes were observed for clones contracting from day 15 to 85, whereas a bias towards CD4+ was observed for a second wave of clones expanding from day 15 to 37. Contracting CD4+ clones were found mainly in CM and EM memory subsets, while CD8+ clones were enriched in EMRA.

According to the germline V gene, CDR1 reads SQVTM and CDR2 reads ANQGSEA. After removal of 0 bases from V and 15 bases from J, the junction retains 10 bases not matched to a gene. Including the terminal cysteine and phenylalanine, the CDR3 comprises 13 residues. Of all the DNA, just the CDR3 is kept, 39 bases in frame from base 1. Sequencing instrument: Illumina NovaSeq 6000. TCRalpha and TCRbeta cDNA libraries were constructed by 5'RACE with constant-segment primers, with sample barcodes and unique molecular identifiers being introduced. RNA was extracted from every sample with Trizol reagent. The libraries were amplified in two PCR steps, and the second step added a second sample barcode and Illumina TruSeq adapters. Sequencing of libraries was performed on an Illumina NovaSeq with 2 x 150 bp paired-end reads. Per the original workflow: The reads were demultiplexed and collapsed into UMI-guided consensus sequences using migec v1.2.7. Using mixcr v2.1.11, UMI consensuses were aligned to TRA and TRB V and J templates and then assembled into clonotypes. A clonotype was counted as expanded or contracted only if both edgeR and NoisET called the change significant, with noise models trained on biological replicates. For edgeR calls, a false discovery rate-adjusted p below 0.01 and a log2 fold-change threshold of 1 were applied. As an exploratory analysis of dynamics, max-normalized trajectories of the 1000 most abundant clonotypes were examined with PCA combined with hierarchical clustering. Separately sequenced CD4+ and CD8+ repertoires were used to assign the CD4 or CD8 phenotype of responding clones. Clones were called with MiXCR by TCRdb after fastp trimmed the public reads at Q25, and only in-frame beta chains were retained. Each CDR3 protein appears once, grouped with its most common genes and DNA. The V and J calls, along with clone size, are taken from TCRdb and not from the paper's own processing. Within this sample are approximately 440,000 distinct CDR3 sequences, with about 20% of them counted one time only. Together, the top ten hold about 8.1% of the sample.

Sequenced: PBMCs or a T cell subset sorted from them (not recorded which). The chain was built from TRBV29-1 and TRBJ2-1; TRBD2 aligns with 8 central bases. The receptor comes from an adult woman who had mild COVID-19 (a few samples of this study predate the infection). The sample titles of this study are shuffled in the database, so cell type and time point are left out; the donor was told from shared clones. The DNA reads TGCAGCGTTGAAGATTCGGCGGGGGGCCCCAGGTTCTTC. Its amino acids are CSVEDSAGGPRFF.